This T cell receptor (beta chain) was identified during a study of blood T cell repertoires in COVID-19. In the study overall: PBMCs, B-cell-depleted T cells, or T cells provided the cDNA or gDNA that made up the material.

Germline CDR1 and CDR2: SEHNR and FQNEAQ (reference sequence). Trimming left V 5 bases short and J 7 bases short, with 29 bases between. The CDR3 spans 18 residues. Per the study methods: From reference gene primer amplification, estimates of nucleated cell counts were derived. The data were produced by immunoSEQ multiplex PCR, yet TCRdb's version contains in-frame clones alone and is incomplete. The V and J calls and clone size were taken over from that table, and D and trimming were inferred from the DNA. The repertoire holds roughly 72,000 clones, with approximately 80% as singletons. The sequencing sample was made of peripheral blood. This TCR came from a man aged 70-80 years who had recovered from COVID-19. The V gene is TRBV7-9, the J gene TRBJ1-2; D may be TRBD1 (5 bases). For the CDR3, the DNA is TGTGCCAGCAGCCTCCAAACTGGCGGGGGACCCCTGACGGGTGGCTACACCTTC. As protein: CASSLQTGGGPLTGGYTF.